The 13 T cell receptor beta chains presented below share a single source sample, sequenced in a study of T cells in Graves' hyperthyroidism and ophthalmopathy. The CDR3 regions of TCR beta were amplified from RNA transcripts. Primed by the HTBI set, a first-round RT-PCR was run on the TCR CDR3. Each CDR3 protein is one row after TCRdb ran MiXCR on the multiplex PCR reads. The sample has fewer than 450,000 distinct CDR3 sequences, about a sixth seen once. Sequenced material: blood. The receptors come from a woman aged 30 to 39 with Graves' hyperthyroidism that later progressed to Graves' ophthalmopathy.

This sequence joins TRBV7-9 and TRBJ2-1; 11 nucleotides agree with TRBD1. The germline CDR1 and CDR2 sequences are SEHNR and FQNEAQ (reference sequence). Trimming cost V 5 bases and J 8 bases; bases outside gene matches: 11. CDR3 length: 16 residues. For the CDR3, the DNA is TGTGCCAGCAGCCCCCGAAGGGACAGGGGGTTGCATGAGCAGTTCTTC. Translation gives CASSPRRDRGLHEQFF. The whole variable domain, filled in from reference TRBV7-9 and TRBJ2-1, reads DTGVSQNPRHKITKRGQNVTFRCDPISEHNRLYWYRQTLGQGPEFLTYFQNEAQLEKSRLLSDRFSAERPKGSFSTLEIQRTEQGDSAMYLCASSPRRDRGLHEQFFGPGTRLTVL.

This chain joins TRBV4-1 and TRBJ1-5; D call uncertain. Between the trimmed V and J ends, which lost 5 bases and 4 bases, there was a span of 9 bases. Germline assignment: CDR1 MGHRA and CDR2 YSYEKL. The CDR3 sequence is 13 residues long. CDR3 in amino acids: CASSSGSNQPQHF. The CDR3 DNA reads as TGCGCCAGCAGCTCGGGATCGAATCAGCCCCAGCATTTT.

This clonotype was counted at least ten times. The rearrangement joins TRBV19 to TRBJ2-2, with D perhaps matching TRBD1 (6 bases). The V and J ends lost 5 bases and 3 bases respectively, with 16 bases between them. This CDR3 has 16 residues. Germline V gives CDR1 LNHDA, CDR2 SQIVND (reference sequence). CDR3 in amino acids: CASSPQTGRDTGELFF. In DNA form, the CDR3 reads TGTGCCAGTAGTCCCCAGACAGGAAGGGACACCGGGGAGCTGTTTTTT.

This clonotype was found many times. This rearrangement joins TRBV7-9 to TRBJ1-4; 8 bases agree with TRBD1. V gave up 5 bases and J gave up 3 bases; unmatched junction bases: 8. Germline V CDR1 and CDR2: SEHNR, FQNEAQ (reference sequence). The CDR3 sequence is 16 residues long. Written as DNA, the CDR3 is TGTGCCAGCAGCCGTACCCAGGGGGCGCCTAATGAAAAACTGTTTTTT. Translated, it gives CASSRTQGAPNEKLFF.

This clonotype was counted many times. The rearrangement links TRBV2 to TRBJ2-3; TRBD2 agrees at 8 bases. The length of the CDR3 is 17 residues. Losses at the gene ends were 1 base for V and 5 bases for J; bases not matched to a gene: 11. Germline loops: CDR1 SNHLY, CDR2 FYNNEI. CDR3 sequence (DNA): TGTGCCAGCAGTGAAGTTTTCGGGGGGGCCGTCGAAGATACGCAGTATTTT. It codes for CASSEVFGGAVEDTQYF.

The chain has TRBV7-2 and TRBJ2-1, with D tentatively TRBD1 (6 bases). The germline gives CDR1 SGHTA, CDR2 FQGNSA. V lost 2 bases and J lost 15, with 20 bases in between. The CDR3 is 14 residues long. The CDR3 here is CASSLPATDSGPFF. CDR3 sequence (DNA): TGTGCCAGCAGCTTACCCGCAACGGACAGTGGTCCGTTCTTC.

This clonotype was detected ten times or more. CDR3 sequence: CASSPQGTEAFF. The CDR3 nucleotides read TGTGCCAGCAGTCCCCAGGGAACTGAAGCTTTCTTT. The chain couples TRBV12-3 or TRBV12-4 to TRBJ1-1; D possibly corresponds to TRBD1 (5 bases). The CDR3 sequence is 12 residues long. The V and J ends lost 5 bases and 5 bases respectively, with 9 bases between them.

This clonotype was recorded at least ten times. This chain connects TRBV9 to TRBJ1-2; D call uncertain. The length of the CDR3 is 13 residues. Germline lookup yields CDR1 SGDLS and CDR2 YYNGEE. Trimming shortened V by 1 base and J by 2 bases, and 6 bases separated the two germline ends. The CDR3 region has the DNA TGTGCCAGCAGCGTACTCCAGAACTATGGCTACACCTTC. Residues: CASSVLQNYGYTF.

This clonotype was found many times. The chain uses TRBV11-2 and TRBJ2-2; 10 nucleotides agree with TRBD1. The CDR3 has 17 residues. Losses at the gene ends were 1 base for V and 0 bases for J; bases not matched to a gene: 2. Looked up from germline, CDR1 is SGHAT and CDR2 is FQNNGV. CDR3 amino acids: CASSLAGTGANTGELFF. As DNA, the CDR3 is TGTGCCAGCAGCTTAGCTGGGACAGGGGCGAACACCGGGGAGCTGTTTTTT.

This clonotype was counted at least ten times. The chain uses TRBV12-3 or TRBV12-4 and TRBJ2-5; the D call may be TRBD1 or TRBD2 (5 bases each). The CDR3 consists of 14 residues. V was cut by 5 bases and J by 5 bases, with 15 bases left in between. CDR3: CASSVNRDGETQYF. The DNA for the CDR3 is TGTGCCAGCAGTGTAAATCGGGACGGGGAGACCCAGTACTTC.

This clonotype was observed many times. V and J are TRBV2 and TRBJ2-7; a possible D gene is TRBD1 (5 bases). Germline V gives CDR1 SNHLY, CDR2 FYNNEI. The CDR3 is 12 amino acids. Between the trimmed V and J ends, which lost 3 bases and 3 bases, there was a span of 6 bases. CDR3 nucleotides: TGTGCCAGCAGTGACAGGGACTACGAGCAGTACTTC. It encodes CASSDRDYEQYF.

The sample holds many counts of this clonotype. The V and J genes are TRBV5-1 and TRBJ1-1, with D possibly TRBD1 on 6 matching bases. The CDR3 consists of 17 residues. V lost 0 bases and J lost 0, with 15 bases in between. The germline V gene has CDR1 SGHRS and CDR2 YFSETQ. CDR3 DNA sequence: TGCGCCAGCAGCTTGGCACAGGGTCGGTTCATGAACACTGAAGCTTTCTTT. Translation gives CASSLAQGRFMNTEAFF.

This clonotype appeared a single time. The rearrangement uses TRBV24-1 and TRBJ2-1, with D possibly called TRBD1 or TRBD2 (5 bases each). Germline loops: CDR1 KGHDR, CDR2 SFDVKD. The CDR3 extends over 18 amino acids. V was clipped by 1 base and J by 0 bases, with 15 bases between them. In DNA, the CDR3 is TGTGCCACCAGTGATTTACCGGGACGGAGGAGCTCCTACAATGAGCAGTTCTTC. Its protein is CATSDLPGRRSSYNEQFF.